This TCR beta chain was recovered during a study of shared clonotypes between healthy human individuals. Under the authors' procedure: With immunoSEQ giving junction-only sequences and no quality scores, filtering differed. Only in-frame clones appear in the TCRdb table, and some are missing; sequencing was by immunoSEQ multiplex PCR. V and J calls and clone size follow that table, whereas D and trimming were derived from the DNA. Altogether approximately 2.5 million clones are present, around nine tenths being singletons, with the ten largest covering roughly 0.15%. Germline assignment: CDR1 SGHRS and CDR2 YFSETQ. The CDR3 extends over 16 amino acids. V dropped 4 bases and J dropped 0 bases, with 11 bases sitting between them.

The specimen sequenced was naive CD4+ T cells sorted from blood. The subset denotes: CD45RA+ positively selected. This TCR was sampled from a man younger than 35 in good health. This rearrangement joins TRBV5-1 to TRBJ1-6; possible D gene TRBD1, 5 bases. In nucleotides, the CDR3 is TGCGCCAGCAGCCCGGGGCATAGCTCCTATAATTCACCCCTCCACTTT. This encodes CASSPGHSSYNSPLHF. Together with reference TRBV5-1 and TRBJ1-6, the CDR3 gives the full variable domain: KAGVTQTPRYLIKTRGQQVTLSCSPISGHRSVSWYQQTPGQGLQFLFEYFSETQRNKGNFPGRFSGRQFSNSRSEMNVSTLELGDSALYLCASSPGHSSYNSPLHFGNGTRLTVT.